The 32 T cell receptor beta chains reported below all come from one sample, sequenced in a study of T cell responses to AZD1222 COVID-19 vaccine. The repertoire was sequenced with immunoSEQ multiplex PCR; TCRdb's copy has only in-frame clones and lacks some. The repertoire holds 150,000 or so clones, roughly 92% seen once, with approximately 0.64% in the top ten. This specimen was peripheral blood, taken on day 0 of AZD1222 vaccination. Receptors were obtained from an adult in good health.

V usage is TRBV5-1 and J usage is TRBJ1-4; D remains unclear. CDR1 SGHRS and CDR2 YFSETQ come from the germline V gene. The V end lost 4 bases, the J end lost 1 base, and 8 bases lay between the germline ends. This CDR3 has 14 amino acids. The CDR3 nucleotides read TGCGCCAGCAGCCGGGGAGAAACTAATGAAAAACTGTTTTTT. This gives the protein CASSRGETNEKLFF.

The J gene is TRBJ1-1, the V gene TRBV6-5; D is unresolved. The CDR3 runs 16 residues. Germline values: CDR1 MNHEY, CDR2 SVGAGI. The ends were cut back, 0 bases at V and 2 bases at J, with 13 bases in the middle. The CDR3 DNA is TGTGCCAGCAGTTACTCATGGGCCGGATCAAACACTGAAGCTTTCTTT. Translation gives CASSYSWAGSNTEAFF.

CDR3 sequence (DNA): TGTGCCAGCTCACCAAACAGAAGGAGGGAGACCCAGTACTTC. Protein: CASSPNRRRETQYF. The chain links TRBV18 to TRBJ2-5, with D maybe TRBD2 (5 bases). V was trimmed by 2 bases and J by 5 bases, leaving 12 bases between them. CDR3 length: 14 amino acids. Per germline, CDR1 KGHSH and CDR2 LQKENI. Together with reference TRBV18 and TRBJ2-5, the CDR3 gives the full variable domain: NAGVMQNPRHLVRRRGQEARLRCSPMKGHSHVYWYRQLPEEGLKFMVYLQKENIIDESGMPKERFSAEFPKEGPSILRIQQVVRGDSAAYFCASSPNRRRETQYFGPGTRLLVL.

Comment on this clone: This sample includes further DNA sequences coding for the same CDR3. This chain connects TRBV19 to TRBJ1-1, with D unclear. Trimming took off 7 bases at V and 1 base at J, with 10 bases between the two ends. Germline V gene data show CDR1 as LNHDA and CDR2 as SQIVND (reference sequence). The CDR3 contains 13 residues. CDR3 in amino acids: CASKGRPNTEAFF. The CDR3 coding sequence is TGTGCCAGTAAAGGCCGCCCGAACACTGAAGCTTTCTTT.

This chain uses TRBV7-9 with TRBJ1-1, with TRBD1 matching 9 bases. Per the germline V gene, CDR1 is SEHNR and CDR2 is FQNEAQ (reference sequence). After removal of 3 bases from V and 7 bases from J, the junction contained 9 bases not matched to a gene. CDR3 length equals 15 residues. CDR3 bases: TGTGCCAGCAGCTTTTTGGGGACAGGGTTTGGTGAAGCTTTCTTT. Amino acids: CASSFLGTGFGEAFF.

V gene TRBV2 combines with J gene TRBJ1-2, with a possible D match to TRBD1 (5 bases). Trimming removed 10 bases at V and 4 bases at J, with 10 bases between. The germline CDR1 and CDR2 sequences are SNHLY and FYNNEI. The CDR3 contains 11 residues. DNA for the CDR3: TGTGCCAACTCCAGGGTCTATGGCTACACCTTC. This sequence encodes CANSRVYGYTF.

The chain recombines TRBV7-2 with TRBJ2-1, with D tentatively TRBD2 (5 bases). Trimming stripped 1 base from V and 0 bases from J, with 10 bases between. The CDR3 contains 16 residues. Germline V CDR1 and CDR2: SGHTA, FQGNSA. CDR3 region: CASSLVQRSSYNEQFF. In DNA form, the CDR3 reads TGTGCCAGCAGCTTAGTTCAGCGGAGCTCCTACAATGAGCAGTTCTTC.

This clone was found once. The chain joins TRBV5-6 to TRBJ1-1; a weak D match, TRBD1 (6 bases). The CDR3 totals 15 residues. Germline V lookup: CDR1 SGHDT, CDR2 YYEEEE. Between the trimmed V and J ends, which lost 4 bases and 0 bases, there was a span of 13 bases. In DNA form, the CDR3 reads TGTGCCAGCAGCGGGACAAGCTTCATGAACACTGAAGCTTTCTTT. Encoded protein: CASSGTSFMNTEAFF. The full variable domain, its missing parts supplied by reference TRBV5-6 and TRBJ1-1, is DAGVTQSPTHLIKTRGQQVTLRCSPKSGHDTVSWYQQALGQGPQFIFQYYEEEERQRGNFPDRFSGHQFPNYSSELNVNALLLGDSALYLCASSGTSFMNTEAFFGQGTRLTVV.

The rearrangement joins TRBV19 to TRBJ1-1; D gene uncertain. Per germline, CDR1 LNHDA and CDR2 SQIVND (reference sequence). CDR3 size: 16 residues. Between the trimmed V and J ends, which lost 6 bases and 1 base, there was a span of 18 bases. The CDR3 bases are TGTGCCAGTAGCCAAAAGGCGGTCAGCCCGAACACTGAAGCTTTCTTT. Translated, it gives CASSQKAVSPNTEAFF.

This chain connects TRBV6-4 to TRBJ1-1; the D gene is possibly TRBD1 (5 bases). CDR3 length equals 16 residues. Trimming stripped 5 bases from V and 4 bases from J, with 20 bases between. Per the germline V gene, CDR1 is MRHNA and CDR2 is SNTAGT. CDR3 loop: CASSLSGDGSSTEAFF. The CDR3 DNA follows: TGTGCCAGCAGTCTATCGGGGGATGGCTCGAGCACTGAAGCTTTCTTT.

This clone was seen only once. The chain carries TRBV12-3 or TRBV12-4 and TRBJ1-1; no firm D call. V lost 0 bases and J lost 7, with 9 bases in between. The CDR3 is made up of 13 amino acids. The chain's CDR3 is CASSLADRGEAFF. The CDR3 DNA reads TGTGCCAGCAGTTTAGCTGATCGGGGTGAAGCTTTCTTT.

J is TRBJ1-4 and V is TRBV15; D is uncertain. Trimming removed 3 bases from V and 8 bases from J, with 13 bases in between. Germline V gives CDR1 LNHNV, CDR2 YYDKDF (reference sequence). This CDR3 is 14 amino acids long. For the CDR3, the DNA is TGTGCCACCAGCAGGAGGGATCCTCGGGAAAAACTGTTTTTT. Translating gives CATSRRDPREKLFF.

The chain uses TRBV13 and TRBJ2-2; 12 bases are shared with TRBD2. The CDR3 length is 17 residues. J lost 3 bases, V lost 7 bases, and 9 bases had no gene match. In germline, CDR1 is PRHDT, CDR2 FYEKMQ (reference sequence). CDR3: CASMARLAGDYTGELFF. CDR3 coding DNA: TGTGCCAGCATGGCGAGACTAGCGGGAGACTACACCGGGGAGCTGTTTTTT.

The chain has TRBV4-1 and TRBJ1-6; 9 bases fit TRBD1. Germline trimming cut 0 bases from V and 10 bases from J; bases unmatched to any gene: 7. The CDR3 covers 16 residues. The germline gives CDR1 MGHRA, CDR2 YSYEKL. CDR3 nucleotide sequence: TGCGCCAGCAGCCAAGAAAACAGGGGGCGAGGATCACCCCTCCACTTT. The encoded protein is CASSQENRGRGSPLHF.

This chain connects TRBV7-2 to TRBJ1-1; D is undetermined. CDR3 length equals 15 residues. V was cut by 6 bases and J by 2 bases, with 16 bases left in between. Germline CDR1 SGHTA, CDR2 FQGNSA. As DNA, the CDR3 is TGTGCCAGCAGGCGGAACCCCGGCGATAACACTGAAGCTTTCTTT. Its protein product is CASRRNPGDNTEAFF.

The V gene is TRBV6-5, the J gene TRBJ1-1, with D hard to call. Trimming left V 5 bases short and J 1 base short, with 8 bases between. Germline V gene lookup returns CDR1 MNHEY and CDR2 SVGAGI. This CDR3 is 13 amino acids long. CDR3 region: CASSLDWNTEAFF. The CDR3 DNA is TGTGCCAGCAGTCTGGACTGGAACACTGAAGCTTTCTTT.

The J gene is TRBJ1-5, the V gene TRBV24-1, with D possibly being TRBD1 (5 bases). Trimming pared 3 bases from V and 9 bases from J, leaving 20 bases between. Germline loops: CDR1 KGHDR, CDR2 SFDVKD. The length of the CDR3 is 16 residues. The CDR3 is CATSDRSAGGKSPQHF. CDR3 sequence (DNA): TGTGCCACCAGTGATCGGAGTGCCGGGGGAAAGTCGCCCCAGCATTTT.

The rearrangement uses TRBV6-5 and TRBJ1-2; D remains ambiguous. CDR1 MNHEY and CDR2 SVGAGI come from the germline V gene. This CDR3 contains 14 residues. Between the trimmed V and J ends, which lost 8 bases and 3 bases, there was a span of 16 bases. CDR3 amino acids: CASFDSPWDYGYTF. The CDR3 nucleotides are TGTGCCAGCTTCGACTCGCCATGGGACTATGGCTACACCTTC.

J is TRBJ1-2 and V is TRBV6-1; TRBD1 matches at 7 bases. The V segment lost 4 bases and the J segment 1 base; nucleotides outside the gene matches: 15. Germline V gene sequence: CDR1 MNHNS, CDR2 SASEGT. The CDR3 has 18 amino acids. This CDR3 reads CASSGERQGRTLNYGYTF. The CDR3, as DNA: TGTGCCAGCAGTGGCGAACGACAGGGTCGAACCCTTAACTATGGCTACACCTTC.

The V and J genes are TRBV7-2 and TRBJ2-7; D call uncertain. The CDR3 runs 14 residues. Trimming stripped 2 bases from V and 0 bases from J, with 8 bases between. Germline V gene lookup returns CDR1 SGHTA and CDR2 FQGNSA. CDR3 nucleotides: TGTGCCAGCAGCTTATCTGCGGCCTCCTACGAGCAGTACTTC. Protein: CASSLSAASYEQYF.

This chain connects TRBV19 to TRBJ2-3; D gene unclear. CDR1 is LNHDA, CDR2 SQIVND, per germline (reference sequence). Trimming took 2 bases from V and 5 from J, leaving 8 bases between them. The CDR3 consists of 13 residues. The CDR3 DNA follows: TGTGCCAGTAGTATACGGATGGGAGATACGCAGTATTTT. Its translation is CASSIRMGDTQYF.

The chain is built from TRBV29-1 and TRBJ1-1, with D perhaps TRBD1 (6 bases). The germline gives CDR1 SQVTM, CDR2 ANQGSEA. This CDR3 comprises 13 residues. The ends were cut back, 6 bases at V and 6 bases at J, with 17 bases in the middle. Here the CDR3 reads CSVGLGGDAEAFF. The CDR3 bases are TGCAGCGTCGGCCTAGGGGGAGACGCTGAAGCTTTCTTT.

The rearrangement joins TRBV14 to TRBJ1-2; 7 bases match TRBD1. CDR1 and CDR2 from the germline V gene are SGHDN and FVKESK. V was clipped by 4 bases and J by 7 bases; unmatched bases: 9. The CDR3 is 14 residues long. The chain's CDR3 is CASSLDRARGGYTF. CDR3 coding DNA: TGTGCCAGCAGCCTTGACAGGGCGAGAGGTGGCTACACCTTC.

The chain combines TRBV2 with TRBJ1-2, with 9 bases identical to TRBD1. J gave up 8 bases and V 0 bases, and 4 bases lay outside the gene matches. The CDR3 loop spans 14 amino acids. Looked up from germline, CDR1 is SNHLY and CDR2 is FYNNEI. Written as DNA, the CDR3 is TGTGCCAGCAGTGAAGCCCGGACAGGGGAGGGCTACACCTTC. Amino acids: CASSEARTGEGYTF. Full variable domain (missing parts from reference TRBV2 and TRBJ1-2): EPEVTQTPSHQVTQMGQEVILRCVPISNHLYFYWYRQILGQKVEFLVSFYNNEISEKSEIFDDQFSVERPDGSNFTLKIRSTKLEDSAMYFCASSEARTGEGYTFGSGTRLTVV.

The chain uses TRBV6-5 and TRBJ1-1; 7 bases are shared with TRBD1. J was trimmed by 5 bases and V by 2 bases; bases with no gene match: 8. The CDR3 length is 15 residues. Germline V gene lookup returns CDR1 MNHEY and CDR2 SVGAGI. The CDR3 here is CASSYGARGQTEAFF. The CDR3 DNA reads TGTGCCAGCAGTTACGGGGCTAGGGGGCAGACTGAAGCTTTCTTT.

The chain uses TRBV6-5 and TRBJ2-7; tentative D call: TRBD2 (5 bases). CDR1 is MNHEY and CDR2 is SVGAGI in the germline V gene. The CDR3 covers 13 residues. Trimming stripped 8 bases from V and 5 bases from J, with 16 bases between. CDR3 loop: CASGWRVGDEQYF. The CDR3 DNA reads TGTGCCAGCGGGTGGCGGGTAGGCGACGAGCAGTACTTC.

The chain joins TRBV7-2 to TRBJ2-1; TRBD2 matches 12 bases. The junction had 11 bases not matched to a gene; V was cut back by 5 bases and J by 0 bases. The CDR3 is 19 residues long. Germline V gives CDR1 SGHTA, CDR2 FQGNSA. CDR3 sequence: CASSHPTSGSFPSYNEQFF. CDR3 nucleotide sequence: TGTGCCAGCAGCCACCCGACTAGCGGGAGTTTCCCCTCCTACAATGAGCAGTTCTTC. The full variable domain, with the rest looked up from reference TRBV7-2 and TRBJ2-1, is GAGVSQSPSNKVTEKGKDVELRCDPISGHTALYWYRQSLGQGLEFLIYFQGNSAPDKSGLPSDRFSAERTGGSVSTLTIQRTQQEDSAVYLCASSHPTSGSFPSYNEQFFGPGTRLTVL.

The rearrangement uses TRBV30 and TRBJ2-2; 15 bases match TRBD2. The CDR3 is made up of 16 amino acids. Per germline, CDR1 GTSNPN and CDR2 SVGIG (reference sequence). Unmatched junction bases numbered 13, after V lost 3 bases and J lost 14 bases. CDR3 loop: CAWRGRWTSGRVGLFF. The CDR3 bases are TGTGCCTGGAGAGGTAGATGGACTAGCGGGAGGGTTGGCCTGTTTTTT.

J is TRBJ1-2 and V is TRBV14, with D perhaps TRBD1 (5 bases). The CDR3 has 13 residues. V was pared by 1 base and J by 8 bases, with 11 bases between. CDR1 is SGHDN and CDR2 is FVKESK in the germline V gene. In DNA form, the CDR3 reads TGTGCCAGCAGCCAAGTGAGGGACGGCGGCTACACCTTC. Translated: CASSQVRDGGYTF.

The chain employs TRBV3-1 (or the pseudogene TRBV3-2) and TRBJ2-2; 8 bases fit TRBD2. The CDR3 has 13 residues. Trimming removed 8 bases from V and 5 bases from J; junction bases left unmatched: 4. Germline loops: CDR1 LGHDT, CDR2 YNNKEL (reference sequence). The CDR3 here is CASAPGGTGELFF. DNA for the CDR3: TGTGCCAGCGCCCCGGGGGGGACCGGGGAGCTGTTTTTT.

The chain carries TRBV3-1 (or the pseudogene TRBV3-2) and TRBJ1-5, with D possibly TRBD1 on 5 matching bases. The length of the CDR3 is 14 residues. V was shortened by 0 bases and J by 7 bases, with 10 bases between the two germline ends. CDR1 LGHDT and CDR2 YNNKEL come from the germline V gene (reference sequence). This CDR3 is CASSQDSGNQPQHF. Here the CDR3 DNA reads TGTGCCAGCAGCCAAGATTCAGGGAACCAGCCCCAGCATTTT.

This clone was observed once. This sequence joins TRBV19 and TRBJ1-5; a possible D gene is TRBD1 (5 bases). This CDR3 comprises 16 residues. Germline CDR1 reads LNHDA; CDR2 reads SQIVND (reference sequence). V was cut by 2 bases and J by 1 base, with 12 bases left in between. The CDR3 protein is CASSIRGIGSNQPQHF. CDR3 in DNA: TGTGCCAGTAGTATAAGGGGCATAGGAAGCAATCAGCCCCAGCATTTT.